This T cell receptor delta chain was recovered during a study of gammadelta T cells in human blood (dated by TCRdb to about 2020). What the authors observed across the whole study: According to the study, polyclonal expansion of innate gamma-delta T cells immediately after birth appeared to be driven by microbial exposure.

Libraries were constructed by RT-PCR. The listed sequencing device is Illumina MiSeq. TCRdb reprocessed the public reads with the caller CATT; rows with the same DNA were merged afterwards. The sample table shows more than 900 delta-chain clones, and 6.5% to 9% are seen once. 9.5% to 13% of the sample is held by the ten biggest clonotypes. The germline V gene sets CDR1 to TSWWSYY and CDR2 to QGS. V and J are trimmed by 3 bases and 3 bases, and the gene matches miss 29 bases of the junction. The CDR3, cysteine through phenylalanine, is 24 amino acids long. The only DNA kept is the CDR3, 72 bases in frame from the first base. Within its sample, this clone is large (0.1 to 1%). Its antigen remains undetermined. No clone much larger than this one lies a single base away; base qualities are absent.

This receptor chain uses TRDV1 and TRDJ1; 12 bases in between match TRDD3. The clonotype originates from a human donor. Material: non-Vgamma9Vdelta2 gamma-delta T cells from adult blood. The nucleotides are TGTGCTCTTGGGGACTCCACGGCCTTCCTACTCCCCCTGAGTACTGGGGGATACTCCGATAAACTCATCTTT. Its protein is CALGDSTAFLLPLSTGGYSDKLIF.